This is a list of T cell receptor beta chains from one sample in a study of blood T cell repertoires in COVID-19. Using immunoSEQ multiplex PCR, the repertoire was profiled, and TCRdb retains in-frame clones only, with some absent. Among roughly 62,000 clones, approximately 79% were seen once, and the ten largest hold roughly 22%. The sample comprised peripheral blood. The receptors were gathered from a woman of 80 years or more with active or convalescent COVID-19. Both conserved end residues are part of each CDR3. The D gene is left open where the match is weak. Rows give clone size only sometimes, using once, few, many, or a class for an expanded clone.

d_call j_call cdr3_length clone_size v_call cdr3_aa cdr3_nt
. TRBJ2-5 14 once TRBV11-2 CASSLGTGQETQYF TGTGCCAGCAGCTTAGGCACGGGTCAAGAGACCCAGTACTTC
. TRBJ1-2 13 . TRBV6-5 CASSRTGRGGYTF TGTGCCAGCAGCCGTACAGGTAGAGGCGGCTACACCTTC
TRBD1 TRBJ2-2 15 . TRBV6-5 CASSLTGGNTGELFF TGTGCCAGCAGTTTGACAGGGGGGAACACCGGGGAGCTGTTTTTT
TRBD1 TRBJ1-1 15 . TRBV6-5 CASSLQGVVNTEAFF TGTGCCAGCAGTTTACAGGGGGTAGTGAACACTGAAGCTTTCTTT
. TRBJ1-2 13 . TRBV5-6 CASIVRDTYGYTF TGTGCCAGCATCGTCCGGGACACCTATGGCTACACCTTC
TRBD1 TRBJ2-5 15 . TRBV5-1 CASSLAGTGEETQYF TGCGCCAGCAGCTTGGCCGGGACAGGGGAAGAGACCCAGTACTTC
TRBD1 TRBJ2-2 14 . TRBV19 CATIKTGGTGELFF TGTGCCACCATTAAGACAGGGGGAACCGGGGAGCTGTTTTTT
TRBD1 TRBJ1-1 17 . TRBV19 CASRNRDRGFIVAEAFF TGTGCCAGTAGAAACCGGGACAGGGGATTTATCGTCGCTGAAGCTTTCTTT
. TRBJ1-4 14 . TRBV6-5 CASKGDATNEKLFF TGTGCCAGCAAGGGGGATGCAACTAATGAAAAACTGTTTTTT
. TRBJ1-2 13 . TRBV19 CASSILRQIWYTF TGTGCCAGTAGTATTCTTCGACAGATCTGGTACACCTTC
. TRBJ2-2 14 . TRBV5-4 CASSFTRGAGELFF TGTGCCAGCAGCTTTACCAGGGGCGCCGGGGAGCTGTTTTTT
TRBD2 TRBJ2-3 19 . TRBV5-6 CASSLEGLAGGLYTDTQYF TGTGCCAGCAGCTTGGAGGGACTAGCGGGGGGCCTTTACACAGATACGCAGTATTTT
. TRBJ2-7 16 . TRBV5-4 CASSPGGDPSSYEQYF TGTGCCAGCAGCCCCGGAGGCGACCCGAGCTCCTACGAGCAGTACTTC
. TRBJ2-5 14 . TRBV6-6 CASSYQSLQETQYF TGTGCCAGCAGTTACCAGTCTCTCCAAGAGACCCAGTACTTC
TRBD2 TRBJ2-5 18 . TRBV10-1 CASSESRAASGGQETQYF TGCGCCAGCAGTGAGTCGAGAGCGGCTAGCGGGGGGCAAGAGACCCAGTACTTC
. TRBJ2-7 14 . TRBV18 CASSPQGLPYEQYF TGTGCCAGCTCACCGCAGGGGCTACCCTACGAGCAGTACTTC
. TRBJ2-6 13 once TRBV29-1 CSVEDGGTNVLTF TGCAGCGTTGAAGATGGAGGAACCAACGTCCTGACTTTC
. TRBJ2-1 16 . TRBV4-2 CASSQGGTSSYNEQFF TGTGCCAGCAGCCAAGGCGGGACGTCCTCCTACAATGAGCAGTTCTTC
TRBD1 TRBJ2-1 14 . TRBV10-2 CASRGDRGRDEQFF TGCGCCAGCAGGGGTGACAGGGGACGCGATGAGCAGTTCTTC
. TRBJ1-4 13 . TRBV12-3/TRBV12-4 CASRLQGNEKLFF TGTGCCAGCAGACTACAGGGTAATGAAAAACTGTTTTTT
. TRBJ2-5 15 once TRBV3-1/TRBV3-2 CASSQDGRAGETQYF TGTGCCAGCAGCCAAGATGGCCGTGCGGGGGAGACCCAGTACTTC
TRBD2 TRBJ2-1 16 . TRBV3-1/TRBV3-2 CASSPPGLAGNNEQFF TGTGCCAGCAGCCCCCCGGGACTAGCGGGGAACAATGAGCAGTTCTTC
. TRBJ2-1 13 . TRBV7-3 CASSLNRANEQFF TGTGCCAGCAGCTTAAACAGGGCAAATGAGCAGTTCTTC
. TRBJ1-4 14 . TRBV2 CASSGQTANEKLFF TGTGCCAGCAGTGGGCAGACAGCAAATGAAAAACTGTTTTTT
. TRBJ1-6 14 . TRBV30 CAWTLGGARSPLHF TGTGCCTGGACCTTGGGGGGGGCACGGTCACCCCTCCACTTT
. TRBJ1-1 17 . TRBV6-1 CASSEGYTGIRYTEAFF TGTGCCAGCAGTGAAGGGTACACGGGGATCAGGTACACTGAAGCTTTCTTT
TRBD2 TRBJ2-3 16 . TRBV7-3 CASSSGLAGAADTQYF TGTGCCAGCAGCTCCGGACTAGCGGGGGCTGCAGATACGCAGTATTTT
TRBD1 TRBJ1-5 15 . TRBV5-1 CAIWTGENSNQPQHF TGCGCCATCTGGACAGGGGAAAATAGCAATCAGCCCCAGCATTTT
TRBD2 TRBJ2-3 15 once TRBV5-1 CASSLQSGVTDTQYF TGCGCCAGCAGCTTGCAAAGCGGGGTCACAGATACGCAGTATTTT
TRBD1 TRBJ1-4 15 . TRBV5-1 CASSSETGGKEKLFF TGCGCCAGCAGCTCAGAGACAGGGGGCAAAGAAAAACTGTTTTTT
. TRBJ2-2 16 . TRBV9 CASSVDARANTGELFF TGTGCCAGCAGCGTAGACGCAAGAGCGAACACCGGGGAGCTGTTTTTT
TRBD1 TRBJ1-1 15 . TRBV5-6 CASSTSDRGNTEAFF TGTGCCAGCAGCACCTCGGACAGGGGAAACACTGAAGCTTTCTTT
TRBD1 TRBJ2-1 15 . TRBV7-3 CASSLGQGLYNEQFF TGTGCCAGCAGCTTGGGACAGGGACTATACAATGAGCAGTTCTTC
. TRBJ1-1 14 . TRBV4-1 CASSQVSQGNEAFF TGCGCCAGCAGCCAAGTGTCCCAGGGAAATGAAGCTTTCTTT
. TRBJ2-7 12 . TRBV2 CASNDAGNEQYF TGTGCCAGCAACGACGCAGGGAACGAGCAGTACTTC
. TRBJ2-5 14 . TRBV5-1 CASSLDGPQETQYF TGCGCCAGCAGCTTGGATGGGCCCCAAGAGACCCAGTACTTC
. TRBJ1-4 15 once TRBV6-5 CASRDSGVTNEKLFF TGTGCCAGCAGAGACTCGGGGGTAACTAATGAAAAACTGTTTTTT
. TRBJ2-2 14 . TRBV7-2 CASSLYRNTGELFF TGTGCCAGCAGCTTATATCGGAACACCGGGGAGCTGTTTTTT
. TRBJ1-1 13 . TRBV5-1 CATQRAPNTEAFF TGCGCCACCCAGAGGGCACCGAACACTGAAGCTTTCTTT
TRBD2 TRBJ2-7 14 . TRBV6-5 CASSRRTSVDEQYF TGTGCCAGCAGTCGACGTACTAGCGTCGACGAGCAGTACTTC
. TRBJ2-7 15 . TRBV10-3 CAISDLGGWVSEQYF TGTGCCATCAGTGATCTTGGAGGTTGGGTGAGTGAGCAGTACTTC
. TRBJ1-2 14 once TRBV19 CASRPGTSNYGYTF TGTGCCAGTAGGCCAGGGACTTCTAACTATGGCTACACCTTC
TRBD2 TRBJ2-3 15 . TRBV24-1 CATSPGLAFPDTQYF TGTGCCACCAGCCCGGGACTAGCCTTTCCAGATACGCAGTATTTT
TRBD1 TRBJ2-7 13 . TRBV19 CASQDRASYEQYF TGTGCCAGTCAGGACAGGGCTTCCTACGAGCAGTACTTC
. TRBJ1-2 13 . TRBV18 CASSPGTSNGYTF TGTGCCAGCTCACCAGGTACATCCAATGGCTACACCTTC
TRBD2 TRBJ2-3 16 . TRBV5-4 CASSFGGSGNTDTQYF TGTGCCAGCAGCTTCGGCGGTAGCGGGAACACAGATACGCAGTATTTT
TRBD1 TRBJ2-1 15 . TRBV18 CASSPADRVYNEQFF TGTGCCAGCTCACCCGCGGACAGGGTATACAATGAGCAGTTCTTC
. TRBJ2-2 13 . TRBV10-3 CAIRGGQTGELFF TGTGCCATCAGGGGGGGACAGACCGGGGAGCTGTTTTTT
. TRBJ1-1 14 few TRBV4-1 CASSQVLVSTEAFF TGCGCCAGCAGCCAAGTCTTGGTTAGCACTGAAGCTTTCTTT
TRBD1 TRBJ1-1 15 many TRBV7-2 CASSLAAGGGTEAFF TGTGCCAGCAGCTTAGCGGCAGGGGGCGGGACTGAAGCTTTCTTT
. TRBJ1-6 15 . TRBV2 CASSVEALHNSPLHF TGTGCCAGCAGTGTTGAGGCCCTCCATAATTCACCCCTCCACTTT
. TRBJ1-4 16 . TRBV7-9 CASSLTAGVAEEKLFF TGTGCCAGCAGCCTCACCGCGGGAGTGGCAGAGGAAAAACTGTTTTTT
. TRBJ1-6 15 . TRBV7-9 CASSLATGSLPPLHF TGTGCCAGCAGCTTGGCCACAGGGAGTCTGCCACCCCTCCACTTT